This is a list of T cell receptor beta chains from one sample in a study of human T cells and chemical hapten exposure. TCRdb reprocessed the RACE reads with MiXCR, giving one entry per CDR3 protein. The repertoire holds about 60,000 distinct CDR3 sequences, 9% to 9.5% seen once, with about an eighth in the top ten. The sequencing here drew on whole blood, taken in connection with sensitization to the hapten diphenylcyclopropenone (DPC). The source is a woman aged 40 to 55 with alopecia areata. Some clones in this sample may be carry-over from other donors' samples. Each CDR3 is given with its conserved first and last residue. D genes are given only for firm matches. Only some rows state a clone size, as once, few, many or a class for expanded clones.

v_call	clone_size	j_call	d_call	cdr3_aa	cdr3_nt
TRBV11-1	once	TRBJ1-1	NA	CASSLVRWAEAFF	TGTGCCAGCAGCTTAGTCCGGTGGGCTGAAGCTTTCTTT
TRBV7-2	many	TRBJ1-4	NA	CASSSRPTGTNEKLFF	TGTGCCAGCAGCTCTCGACCCACAGGGACTAATGAAAAACTGTTTTTT
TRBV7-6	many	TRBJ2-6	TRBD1	CASSARRRDRGSGANVLTF	TGTGCCAGCAGCGCCAGACGCCGGGACAGGGGTTCAGGGGCCAACGTCCTGACTTTC
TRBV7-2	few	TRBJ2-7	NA	CASSCEGGARREEQYF	TGTGCCAGCAGCTGTGAGGGTGGCGCTAGGAGAGAAGAGCAGTACTTC
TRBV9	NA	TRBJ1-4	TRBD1	CASSFSGQGTNEKLFF	TGTGCCAGCAGCTTCTCCGGACAGGGAACTAATGAAAAACTGTTTTTT
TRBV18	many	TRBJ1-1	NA	CASSPPNTEAFF	TGTGCCAGCTCACCACCGAACACTGAAGCTTTCTTT
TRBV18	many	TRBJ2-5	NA	CASSPPVGLETQYF	TGTGCCAGCTCACCACCTGTGGGGTTAGAGACCCAGTACTTC
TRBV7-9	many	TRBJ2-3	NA	CASSLATGPLLSTDTQYF	TGTGCCAGCAGCTTGGCCACCGGGCCCTTATTGAGCACAGATACGCAGTATTTT
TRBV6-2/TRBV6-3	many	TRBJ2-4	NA	CASSDTGRAEYF	TGTGCCAGCAGTGACACGGGGCGAGCCGAGTACTTC
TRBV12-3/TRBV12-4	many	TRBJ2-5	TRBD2	CASRLGRGDETQYF	TGTGCCAGCCGACTGGGGCGGGGGGACGAGACCCAGTACTTC
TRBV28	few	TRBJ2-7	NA	CASSLVSRDEQYF	TGTGCCAGCAGTTTAGTATCCAGGGACGAGCAGTACTTC
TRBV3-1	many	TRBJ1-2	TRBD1	CASSQGQGYGYTF	TGTGCCAGCAGCCAAGGACAGGGCTATGGCTACACCTTC
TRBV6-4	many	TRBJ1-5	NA	CASSSDGNQPQHF	TGTGCCAGCAGCTCCGACGGCAATCAGCCCCAGCATTTT
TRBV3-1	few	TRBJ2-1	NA	CASSQETYNEQFF	TGTGCCAGCAGCCAAGAAACCTACAATGAGCAGTTCTTC
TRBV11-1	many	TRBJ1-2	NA	CASSLASAGRYGYTF	TGTGCCAGCAGCTTAGCCAGTGCAGGGCGCTATGGCTACACCTTC
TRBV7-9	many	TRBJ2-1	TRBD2	CASSPGGTSGGHEQFF	TGTGCCAGCAGCCCCGGAGGGACTAGCGGGGGCCATGAGCAGTTCTTC
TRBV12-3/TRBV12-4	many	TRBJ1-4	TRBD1	CASSVRGGAGNEKLFF	TGTGCCAGCAGCGTAAGAGGGGGCGCCGGTAATGAAAAACTGTTTTTT
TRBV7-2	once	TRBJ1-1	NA	CASSRFGAVAFF	TGTGCCAGCAGCCGATTCGGGGCTGTAGCTTTCTTT
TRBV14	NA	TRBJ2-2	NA	CASSQEEGRVELFF	TGTGCCAGCAGCCAAGAAGAGGGTCGGGTGGAGCTGTTTTTT
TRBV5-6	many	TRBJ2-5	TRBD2	CASSPQGLPQETQYF	TGTGCCAGCAGCCCGCAGGGACTACCACAAGAGACCCAGTACTTC
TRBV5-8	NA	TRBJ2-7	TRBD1	CASSLGRGLDEQYF	TGTGCCAGCAGCTTGGGCAGGGGGCTGGACGAGCAGTACTTC
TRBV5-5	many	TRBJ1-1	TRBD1	CASSKGQSNTEAFF	TGTGCCAGCAGCAAGGGACAGTCGAACACTGAAGCTTTCTTT
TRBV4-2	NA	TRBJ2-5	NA	CASSHSGLPETQYF	TGTGCCAGCAGCCATTCCGGACTACCAGAGACCCAGTACTTC
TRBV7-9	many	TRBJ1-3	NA	CASSLAGSGNTIYF	TGTGCCAGCAGCTTAGCAGGCTCTGGAAACACCATATATTTT
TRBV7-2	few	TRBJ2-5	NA	CASSFDSSQTQYF	TGTGCCAGCAGCTTTGATTCTTCGCAGACCCAGTACTTC
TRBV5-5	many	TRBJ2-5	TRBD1	CASSEGQSIQETQYF	TGTGCCAGCAGCGAGGGACAGAGTATCCAAGAGACCCAGTACTTC
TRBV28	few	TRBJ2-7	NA	CASSAQGGSPYEQYF	TGTGCCAGCAGTGCCCAAGGAGGGTCTCCCTACGAGCAGTACTTC
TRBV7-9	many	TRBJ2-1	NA	CASSFRSINEQFF	TGTGCCAGCAGCTTTCGTTCTATAAATGAGCAGTTCTTC
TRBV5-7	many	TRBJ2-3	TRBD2	CASSLEAGGTTDTQYF	TGTGCCAGCAGCTTGGAAGCGGGGGGTACCACAGATACGCAGTATTTT
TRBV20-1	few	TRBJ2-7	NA	CSAKRVSYEQYF	TGCAGTGCTAAGCGGGTCTCCTACGAGCAGTACTTC
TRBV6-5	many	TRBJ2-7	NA	CASSYSPLTDYEQYF	TGTGCCAGCAGTTACTCCCCCCTGACAGACTACGAGCAGTACTTC
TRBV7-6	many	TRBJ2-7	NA	CASSLSPLGPSSYEQYF	TGTGCCAGCAGTTTGTCCCCGTTGGGGCCAAGCTCCTACGAGCAGTACTTC
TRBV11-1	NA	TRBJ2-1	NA	CASSLRPPQQFF	TGTGCCAGCAGCTTGCGGCCCCCCCAGCAGTTCTTC
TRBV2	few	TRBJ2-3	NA	CASKTLLSTDTQYF	TGTGCCAGCAAAACCCTACTTAGCACAGATACGCAGTATTTT
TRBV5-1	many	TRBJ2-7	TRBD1	CASSSGTVDYEQYF	TGCGCCAGCAGCTCCGGGACAGTGGACTACGAGCAGTACTTC
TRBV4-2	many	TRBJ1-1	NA	CASSQVSDTREAFF	TGTGCCAGCAGCCAAGTCAGTGACACCCGGGAAGCTTTCTTT
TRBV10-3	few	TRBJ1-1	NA	CAISGGGESSTEAFF	TGTGCCATCAGTGGGGGAGGGGAGAGTAGCACTGAAGCTTTCTTT
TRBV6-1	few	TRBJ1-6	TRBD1	CARRPGQGDSPLHF	TGTGCCAGACGACCGGGACAGGGAGATTCACCCCTCCACTTT
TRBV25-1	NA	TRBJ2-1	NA	CASSSGPWQFF	TGTGCCAGCAGCTCCGGGCCCTGGCAGTTCTTC
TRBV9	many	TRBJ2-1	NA	CASSVGRAGLSEQFF	TGTGCCAGCAGCGTAGGGAGGGCAGGGCTAAGTGAGCAGTTCTTC
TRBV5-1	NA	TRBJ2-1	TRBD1	CASSLGQGFLEQFF	TGCGCCAGCAGCTTGGGACAGGGGTTCCTTGAGCAGTTCTTC
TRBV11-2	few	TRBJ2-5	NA	CASSLLLGGQKQETQYF	TGTGCCAGCAGCCTCCTTTTAGGGGGGCAAAAACAAGAGACCCAGTACTTC